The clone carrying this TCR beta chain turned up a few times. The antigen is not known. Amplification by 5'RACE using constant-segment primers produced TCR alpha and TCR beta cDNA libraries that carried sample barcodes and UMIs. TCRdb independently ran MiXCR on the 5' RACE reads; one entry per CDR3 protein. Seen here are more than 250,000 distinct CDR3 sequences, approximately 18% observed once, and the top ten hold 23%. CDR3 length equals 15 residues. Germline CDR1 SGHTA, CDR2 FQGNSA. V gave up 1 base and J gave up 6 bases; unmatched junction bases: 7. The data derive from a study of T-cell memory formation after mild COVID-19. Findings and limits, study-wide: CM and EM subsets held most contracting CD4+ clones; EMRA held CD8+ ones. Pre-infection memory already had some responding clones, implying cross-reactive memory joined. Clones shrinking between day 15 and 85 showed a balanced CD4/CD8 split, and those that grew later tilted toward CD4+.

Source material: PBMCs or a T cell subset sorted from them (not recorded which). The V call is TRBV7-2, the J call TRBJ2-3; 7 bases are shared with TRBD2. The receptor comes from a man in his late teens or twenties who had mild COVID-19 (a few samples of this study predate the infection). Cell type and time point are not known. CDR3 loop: CASSLEAGPWDTQYF. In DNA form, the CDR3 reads TGTGCCAGCAGCTTAGAAGCGGGGCCCTGGGATACGCAGTATTTT.